Below are 3 T cell receptor beta chains sequenced from a single sample in a study of cytomegalovirus exposure and HLA in healthy donors. In the PCR, 60 Vbeta and 13 Jbeta primers were used. The data were produced by immunoSEQ multiplex PCR, yet TCRdb's version contains in-frame clones alone and is incomplete. The sample holds around 150,000 clones, nearly 80% seen once. The specimen sequenced was PBMCs. Every receptor here comes from a man aged 30 to 45 in good health and CMV-seronegative.

This chain links TRBV6-1 with TRBJ1-1; 9 nucleotides line up with TRBD1. Germline V gene sequence: CDR1 MNHNS, CDR2 SASEGT. J was trimmed by 1 base and V by 9 bases; bases with no gene match: 9. This CDR3 is built from 15 residues. In DNA form, the CDR3 reads TGTGCCAGTACAGGGGGCCAAGCGGGGAACACTGAAGCTTTCTTT. Protein product: CASTGGQAGNTEAFF.

The genes are TRBV9 and TRBJ1-1; no firm D call. Germline loops: CDR1 SGDLS, CDR2 YYNGEE. The CDR3 length is 12 residues. The ends were cut back, 4 bases at V and 0 bases at J, with 4 bases in the middle. The CDR3 nucleotides are TGTGCCAGCAGCAACTTGAACACTGAAGCTTTCTTT. Amino acid sequence: CASSNLNTEAFF.

This clone was seen just once. V gene TRBV28 combines with J gene TRBJ1-6, with TRBD1 as a possible D gene (5 bases). Germline V lookup: CDR1 MDHEN, CDR2 SYDVKM. The V end lost 6 bases, the J end lost 0 bases, and 12 bases lay between the germline ends. The CDR3 has 16 amino acids. CDR3 in DNA: TGTGCCAGCAGCCCCAGTCAGGGCTCCTATAATTCACCCCTCCACTTT. It translates to CASSPSQGSYNSPLHF.